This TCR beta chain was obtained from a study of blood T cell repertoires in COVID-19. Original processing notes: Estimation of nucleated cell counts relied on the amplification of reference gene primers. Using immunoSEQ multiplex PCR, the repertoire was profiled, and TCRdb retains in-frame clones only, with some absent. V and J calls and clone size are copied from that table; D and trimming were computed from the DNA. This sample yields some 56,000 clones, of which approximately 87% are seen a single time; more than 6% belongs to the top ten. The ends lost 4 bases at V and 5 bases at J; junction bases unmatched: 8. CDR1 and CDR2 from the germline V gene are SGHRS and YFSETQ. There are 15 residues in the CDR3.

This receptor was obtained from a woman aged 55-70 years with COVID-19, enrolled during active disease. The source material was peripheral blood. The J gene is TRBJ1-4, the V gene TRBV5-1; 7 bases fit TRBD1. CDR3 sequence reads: CASSPTDRPNEKLFF. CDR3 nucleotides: TGCGCCAGCAGCCCAACGGACAGGCCGAATGAAAAACTGTTTTTT.